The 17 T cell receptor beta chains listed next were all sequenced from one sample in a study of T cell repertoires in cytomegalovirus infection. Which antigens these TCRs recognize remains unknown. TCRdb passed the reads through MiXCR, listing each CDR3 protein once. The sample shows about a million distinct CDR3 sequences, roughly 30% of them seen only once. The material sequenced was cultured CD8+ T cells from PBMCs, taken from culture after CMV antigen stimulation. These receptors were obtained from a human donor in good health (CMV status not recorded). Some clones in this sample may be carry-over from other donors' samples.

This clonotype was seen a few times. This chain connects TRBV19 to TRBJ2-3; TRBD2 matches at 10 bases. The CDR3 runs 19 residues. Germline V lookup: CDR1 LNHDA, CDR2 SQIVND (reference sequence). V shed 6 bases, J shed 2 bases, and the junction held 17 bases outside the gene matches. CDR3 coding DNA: TGTGCCAGTAGATCCCGGGACTTTAGCGGGGGGCCAATCACAGATACGCAGTATTTT. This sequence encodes CASRSRDFSGGPITDTQYF.

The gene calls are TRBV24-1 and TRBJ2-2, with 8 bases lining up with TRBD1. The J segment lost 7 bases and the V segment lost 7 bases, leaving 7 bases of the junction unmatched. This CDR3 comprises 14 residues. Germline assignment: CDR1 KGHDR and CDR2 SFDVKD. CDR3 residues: CATSHRGEDGELFF. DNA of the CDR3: TGTGCCACCAGCCACAGGGGGGAGGACGGGGAGCTGTTTTTT.

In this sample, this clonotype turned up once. The CDR3 reads CAISELLVNEQFF. The CDR3 DNA is TGTGCCATCAGTGAGTTGCTAGTCAATGAGCAGTTCTTC. The chain links TRBV10-3 to TRBJ2-1; D unresolved. Deletions cut 1 base from V and 6 bases from J, with 7 bases between. Germline V gene sequence: CDR1 ENHRY, CDR2 SYGVKD. The CDR3 sequence is 13 residues long.

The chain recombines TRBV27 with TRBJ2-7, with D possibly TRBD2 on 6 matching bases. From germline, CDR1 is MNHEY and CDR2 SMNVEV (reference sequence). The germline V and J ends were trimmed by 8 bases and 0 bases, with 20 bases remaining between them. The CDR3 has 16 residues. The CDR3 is CASLEGGALSSYEQYV. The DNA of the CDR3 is TGTGCCAGCCTCGAGGGCGGGGCCCTGAGCTCCTACGAGCAGTACGTC.

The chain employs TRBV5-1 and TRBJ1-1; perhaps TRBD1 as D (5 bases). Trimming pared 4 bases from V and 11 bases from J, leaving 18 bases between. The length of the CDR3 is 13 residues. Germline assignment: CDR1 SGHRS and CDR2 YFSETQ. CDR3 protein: CASSSDGTADAFF. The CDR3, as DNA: TGCGCCAGCAGCAGTGACGGGACGGCGGATGCTTTCTTT.

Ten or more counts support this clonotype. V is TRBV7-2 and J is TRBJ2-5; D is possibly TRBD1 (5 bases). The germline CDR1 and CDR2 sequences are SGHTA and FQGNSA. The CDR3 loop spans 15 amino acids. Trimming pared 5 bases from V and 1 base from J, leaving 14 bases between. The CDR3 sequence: CASSPSVQAQETQYF. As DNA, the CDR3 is TGTGCCAGCAGCCCTAGTGTACAGGCCCAAGAGACCCAGTACTTC. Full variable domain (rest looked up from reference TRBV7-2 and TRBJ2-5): GAGVSQSPSNKVTEKGKDVELRCDPISGHTALYWYRQSLGQGLEFLIYFQGNSAPDKSGLPSDRFSAERTGGSVSTLTIQRTQQEDSAVYLCASSPSVQAQETQYFGPGTRLLVL.

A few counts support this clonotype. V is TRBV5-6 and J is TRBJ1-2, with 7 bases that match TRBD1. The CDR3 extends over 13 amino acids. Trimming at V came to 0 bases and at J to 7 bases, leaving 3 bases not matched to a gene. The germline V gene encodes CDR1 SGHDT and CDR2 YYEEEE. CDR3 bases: TGTGCCAGCAGCTTGGGAGGGGGCCTTGGCTACACCTTC. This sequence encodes CASSLGGGLGYTF.

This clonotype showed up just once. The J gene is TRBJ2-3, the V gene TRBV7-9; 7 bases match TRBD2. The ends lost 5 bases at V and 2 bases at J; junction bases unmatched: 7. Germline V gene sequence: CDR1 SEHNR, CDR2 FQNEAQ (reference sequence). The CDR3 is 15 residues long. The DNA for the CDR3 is TGTGCCAGCAGCCCAATGGGGGGGATCACAGATACGCAGTATTTT. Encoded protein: CASSPMGGITDTQYF.

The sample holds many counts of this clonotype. CDR3 residues: CASSLGTAPRSYGYTF. DNA for the CDR3: TGTGCCAGCAGTTTAGGTACAGCCCCTAGGTCATATGGCTACACCTTC. The genes are TRBV28 and TRBJ1-2; no clear D. Trimming took off 2 bases at V and 5 bases at J, with 18 bases between the two ends. CDR1 is MDHEN and CDR2 is SYDVKM in the germline V gene. The CDR3 length is 16 residues.

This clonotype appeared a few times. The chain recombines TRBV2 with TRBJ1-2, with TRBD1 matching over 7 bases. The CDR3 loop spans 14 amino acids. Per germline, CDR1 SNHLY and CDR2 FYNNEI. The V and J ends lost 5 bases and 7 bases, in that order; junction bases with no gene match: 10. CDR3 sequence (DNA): TGTGCCAGCAGTCATACAGGGGACCCCATTGGCTACACCTTC. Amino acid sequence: CASSHTGDPIGYTF.

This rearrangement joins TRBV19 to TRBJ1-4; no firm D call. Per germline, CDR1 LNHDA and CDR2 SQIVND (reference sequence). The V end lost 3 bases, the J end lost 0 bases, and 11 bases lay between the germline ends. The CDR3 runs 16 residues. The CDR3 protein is CASSISDLTTNEKLFF. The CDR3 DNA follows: TGTGCCAGTAGTATTTCAGACCTTACAACTAATGAAAAACTGTTTTTT.

The CDR3 is CASSLLVPLPQDTQYF. In DNA form, the CDR3 reads TGTGCCAGCAGCTTGTTGGTACCTCTCCCACAGGATACGCAGTATTTT. The chain is built from TRBV5-6 and TRBJ2-3; unclear D gene. This CDR3 is built from 16 residues. Trimming took 1 base from V and 6 from J, leaving 18 bases between them. Germline values: CDR1 SGHDT, CDR2 YYEEEE.

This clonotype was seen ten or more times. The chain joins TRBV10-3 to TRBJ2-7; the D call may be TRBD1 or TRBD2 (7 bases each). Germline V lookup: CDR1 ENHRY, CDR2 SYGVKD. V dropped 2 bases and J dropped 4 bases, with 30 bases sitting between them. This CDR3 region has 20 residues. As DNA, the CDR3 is TGTGCCATCAGTGAGACAAGCCAAGTAAACAGGGGAGGGATTGTGTACGAGCAGTACTTC. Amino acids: CAISETSQVNRGGIVYEQYF.

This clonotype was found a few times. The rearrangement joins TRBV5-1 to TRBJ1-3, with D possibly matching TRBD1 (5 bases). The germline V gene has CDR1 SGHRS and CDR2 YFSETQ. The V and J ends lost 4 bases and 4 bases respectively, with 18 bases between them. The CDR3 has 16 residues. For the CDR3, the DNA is TGCGCCAGCAGCGAAACTCAGGGAAGACACGGAAACACCATATATTTT. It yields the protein CASSETQGRHGNTIYF. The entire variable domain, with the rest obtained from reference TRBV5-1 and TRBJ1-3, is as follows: KAGVTQTPRYLIKTRGQQVTLSCSPISGHRSVSWYQQTPGQGLQFLFEYFSETQRNKGNFPGRFSGRQFSNSRSEMNVSTLELGDSALYLCASSETQGRHGNTIYFGEGSWLTVV.

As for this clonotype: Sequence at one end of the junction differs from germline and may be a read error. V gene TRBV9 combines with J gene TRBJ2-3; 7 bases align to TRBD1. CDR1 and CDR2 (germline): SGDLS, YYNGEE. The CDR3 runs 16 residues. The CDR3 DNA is TGTGTCAGCAGCGATAACAGGGGAGAAGGGGCAGATACGCAGTATTTT. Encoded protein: CVSSDNRGEGADTQYF.

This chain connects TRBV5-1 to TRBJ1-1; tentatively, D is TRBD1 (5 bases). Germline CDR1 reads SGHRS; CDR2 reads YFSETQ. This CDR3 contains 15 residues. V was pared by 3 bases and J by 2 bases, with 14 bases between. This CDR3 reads CASSWARESNTEAFF. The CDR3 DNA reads TGCGCCAGCAGCTGGGCCAGGGAATCAAACACTGAAGCTTTCTTT.

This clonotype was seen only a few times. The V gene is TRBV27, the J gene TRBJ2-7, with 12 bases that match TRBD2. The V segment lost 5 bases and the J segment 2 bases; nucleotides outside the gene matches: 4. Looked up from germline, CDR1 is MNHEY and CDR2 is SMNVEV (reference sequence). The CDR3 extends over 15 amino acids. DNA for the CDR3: TGTGCCAGCAGTCCCTCTAGCGGGGGGGCCTACGAGCAGTACGTC. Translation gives CASSPSSGGAYEQYV.